The next 14 T cell receptor beta chains were all read from a single sample in a study of Ad26.COV2.S vaccination and SARS-CoV-2 variants (dated by TCRdb to about 2021). In the paper's terms, the treatment or condition label means: some 20 received Ad26.COV2.S at low or high dose, single or two shots; a few received placebo; per-sample allocation not given. Repertoires of vaccine and placebo recipients were sequenced from samples collected on day 63 after the first injection. Receptors were amplified or captured by the immunoSEQ multiplex PCR assay. TCRdb took over this immuneACCESS table, retaining in-frame rearrangements with V and J assigned. Such tables are incomplete; in checked studies, under half of the missing clones stem from an unresolved V gene, and the remainder is unexplained. Recorded for this sample are a few hundred thousand clones; around 92% of them occurred a single time. The ten largest account for around 1.7% of the sample.

Specimen: peripheral blood, collected in a trial of Ad26.COV2.S vaccine versus placebo. These receptors came from a person aged 18-65 years who received the Ad26.COV2.S COVID-19 vaccine or a placebo.

This clone showed up just a few times. V is TRBV7-9 and J is TRBJ1-2; TRBD1 is a possible D gene (5 bases). Trimming left V 5 bases short and J 5 bases short, with 15 bases between. Germline V gene data show CDR1 as SEHNR and CDR2 as FQNEAQ (reference sequence). This CDR3 spans 14 amino acids. Here the CDR3 reads CASSATGAPYGYTF. In DNA, the CDR3 is TGTGCCAGCAGCGCGACCGGGGCACCATATGGCTACACCTTC.

This clone appeared once. V gene TRBV5-1 combines with J gene TRBJ2-1, with D maybe TRBD1 (6 bases). Germline V gene sequence: CDR1 SGHRS, CDR2 YFSETQ. The CDR3 is made up of 16 amino acids. Trimming took off 6 bases at V and 4 bases at J, with 20 bases between the two ends. The CDR3 nucleotides are TGCGCCAGCACCCTACTGGGGACACTCAAATACAATGAGCAGTTCTTC. It is translated as CASTLLGTLKYNEQFF.

The V and J genes are TRBV10-2 and TRBJ2-7; TRBD2 might be the D (6 bases). CDR3 length: 16 residues. The germline gives CDR1 WSHSY, CDR2 SAAADI. The V end was cut by 8 bases, the J end by 0 bases, with 20 bases between. In DNA form, the CDR3 reads TGCGCCAGCTGGGAGGTTCTCCGGCCTAACTCCTACGAGCAGTACTTC. Translated: CASWEVLRPNSYEQYF.

CDR3 residues: CASSFRTSYEQYF. The CDR3 nucleotides are TGTGCCAGCAGTTTCAGGACTTCCTACGAGCAGTACTTC. The chain uses TRBV12-3 or TRBV12-4 and TRBJ2-7; D possibly corresponds to TRBD2 (5 bases). The CDR3 totals 13 residues. The V end lost 3 bases, the J end lost 1 base, and 7 bases lay between the germline ends.

This clone showed up just once. The CDR3, as DNA: TGCGCCAGCAGCCAAGGGACAGGAACCACCTCCTACAATGAGCAGTTCTTC. Translation gives CASSQGTGTTSYNEQFF. This chain uses TRBV4-3 with TRBJ2-1; TRBD1 matches 7 bases. From germline, CDR1 is LGHNA and CDR2 YSLEER. The CDR3 consists of 17 residues. V was pared by 1 base and J by 0 bases, with 6 bases of the junction left unmatched.

The chain uses TRBV19 and TRBJ2-1; TRBD1 agrees at 10 bases. V lost 2 bases and J lost 10; bases outside the gene matches: 8. The length of the CDR3 is 15 residues. The germline V gene encodes CDR1 LNHDA and CDR2 SQIVND (reference sequence). The CDR3 loop reads CASSIHGTGVWEQFF. In DNA, the CDR3 is TGTGCCAGTAGTATACACGGGACAGGGGTTTGGGAGCAGTTCTTC.

This clone was seen a single time. The V gene is TRBV19, the J gene TRBJ1-2; 8 bases match TRBD1. Germline CDR1 and CDR2: LNHDA and SQIVND (reference sequence). With 4 bases clipped from V and 3 bases from J, the junction kept 4 bases outside the gene matches. The CDR3 consists of 14 residues. The CDR3 sequence is CASSSRGRDYGYTF. The CDR3 DNA sequence: TGTGCCAGTAGTAGCAGGGGGCGAGACTATGGCTACACCTTC.

The CDR3 is CSVLLQGQAYGYTF. For the CDR3, the DNA is TGCAGCGTTCTCCTTCAGGGACAGGCTTATGGCTACACCTTC. The rearrangement links TRBV29-1 to TRBJ1-2, with 8 nucleotides matching TRBD1. Germline V lookup: CDR1 SQVTM, CDR2 ANQGSEA. The CDR3 runs to 14 residues. Trimming cost V 5 bases and J 5 bases; bases outside gene matches: 10.

V usage is TRBV28 and J usage is TRBJ2-5, with a possible D match to TRBD2 (5 bases). Trimming left V 6 bases short and J 5 bases short, with 13 bases between. Germline V lookup: CDR1 MDHEN, CDR2 SYDVKM. The CDR3 runs to 13 residues. CDR3 DNA: TGTGCCAGCAGGTCGGACCCGGGGGAGACCCAGTACTTC. This translates into CASRSDPGETQYF.

The rearrangement uses TRBV4-3 and TRBJ1-1; tentative D call: TRBD1 (5 bases). V was pared by 0 bases and J by 7 bases, with 27 bases between. The germline gives CDR1 LGHNA, CDR2 YSLEER. This CDR3 has 19 residues. CDR3 region: CASSQEVGRLGARLGEAFF. The CDR3 DNA sequence: TGCGCCAGCAGCCAAGAGGTGGGGCGGTTAGGGGCAAGGTTAGGTGAAGCTTTCTTT.

The rearrangement joins TRBV11-3 to TRBJ2-7; TRBD1 agrees at 7 bases. The J segment lost 1 base and the V segment lost 5 bases, leaving 2 bases of the junction unmatched. CDR1 SGHNT and CDR2 YENEEA come from the germline V gene. The CDR3 is made up of 13 amino acids. DNA of the CDR3: TGTGCCAGCAGCGCCAGGGGGTCCTACGAGCAGTACTTC. Translation gives CASSARGSYEQYF.

This chain connects TRBV19 to TRBJ2-6, with 9 bases matching TRBD1. The CDR3 sequence is 18 residues long. CDR1 is LNHDA and CDR2 is SQIVND in the germline V gene (reference sequence). The J segment lost 3 bases and the V segment lost 4 bases, leaving 10 bases of the junction unmatched. The DNA of the CDR3 is TGTGCCAGTAGTACCCAAAGACAGGGGGTCGATGGGGCCAACGTCCTGACTTTC. Its translation: CASSTQRQGVDGANVLTF.

CDR3 amino acids: CATPSWVGGGSTDTQYF. As DNA, the CDR3 is TGTGCCACCCCCTCTTGGGTGGGCGGGGGCAGCACAGATACGCAGTATTTT. This sequence joins TRBV24-1 and TRBJ2-3; TRBD2 is a possible D gene (7 bases). Germline assignment: CDR1 KGHDR and CDR2 SFDVKD. V dropped 9 bases and J dropped 0 bases, with 21 bases sitting between them. The CDR3 contains 17 residues.

The J gene is TRBJ2-7, the V gene TRBV11-3; TRBD2 matches 8 bases. CDR3 length: 19 amino acids. The ends lost 1 base at V and 2 bases at J; junction bases unmatched: 16. The germline V gene encodes CDR1 SGHNT and CDR2 YENEEA. The CDR3 spells CASSLVQGCVAGGPYEQYF. In nucleotides, the CDR3 is TGTGCCAGCAGCTTAGTCCAGGGGTGTGTGGCGGGGGGACCCTACGAGCAGTACTTC.